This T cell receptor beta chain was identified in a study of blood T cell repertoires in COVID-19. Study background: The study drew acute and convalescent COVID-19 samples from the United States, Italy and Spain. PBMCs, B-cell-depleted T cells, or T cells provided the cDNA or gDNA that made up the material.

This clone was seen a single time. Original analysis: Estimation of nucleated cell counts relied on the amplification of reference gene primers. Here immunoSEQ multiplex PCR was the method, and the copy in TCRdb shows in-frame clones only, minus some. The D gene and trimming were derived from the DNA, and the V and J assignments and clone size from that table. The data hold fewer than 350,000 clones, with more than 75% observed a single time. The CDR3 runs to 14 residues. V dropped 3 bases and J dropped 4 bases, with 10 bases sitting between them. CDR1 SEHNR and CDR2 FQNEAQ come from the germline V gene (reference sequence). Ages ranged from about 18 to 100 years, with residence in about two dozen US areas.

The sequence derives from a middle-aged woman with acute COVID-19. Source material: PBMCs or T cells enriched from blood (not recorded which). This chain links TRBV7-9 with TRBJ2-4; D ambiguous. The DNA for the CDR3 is TGTGCCAGCAGCTTCCCCCCCGGGAAAAACATTCAGTACTTC. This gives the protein CASSFPPGKNIQYF.